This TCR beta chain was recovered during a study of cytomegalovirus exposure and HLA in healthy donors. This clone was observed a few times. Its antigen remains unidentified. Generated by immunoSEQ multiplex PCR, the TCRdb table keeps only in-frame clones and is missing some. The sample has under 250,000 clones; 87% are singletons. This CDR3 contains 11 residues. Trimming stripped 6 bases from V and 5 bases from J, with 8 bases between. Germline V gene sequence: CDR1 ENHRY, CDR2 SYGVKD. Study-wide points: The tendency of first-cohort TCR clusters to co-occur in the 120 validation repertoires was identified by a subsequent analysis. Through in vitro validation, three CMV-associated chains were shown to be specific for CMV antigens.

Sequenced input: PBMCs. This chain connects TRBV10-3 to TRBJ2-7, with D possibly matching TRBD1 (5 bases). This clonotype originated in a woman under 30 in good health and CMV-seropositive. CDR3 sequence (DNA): TGTGCCATCAGCGCCAGGGACGAGCAGTACTTC. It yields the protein CAISARDEQYF.